The TCR beta chain described here comes from a study of Ad26.COV2.S vaccination and SARS-CoV-2 variants. The V gene lost 6 bases and the J gene lost 0 bases, with 13 bases spanning the gap. In germline, CDR1 is SGHNT, CDR2 YYREEE (reference sequence). The CDR3 is made up of 15 amino acids. This sample's treatment: 15 to 20 received Ad26.COV2.S at low or high dose, single or two shots; roughly five received placebo; per-sample allocation not given. Samples came from day 63 after the first vaccine or placebo injection. The table lists this clone with a count of one. This table comes from immunoSEQ multiplex PCR, and its TCRdb copy is limited to in-frame clones, with some not included. The data contain around 240,000 clones, 85% to 90% of them singletons.

The TCR sequence derives from a person between 18 and 65 years old who received the Ad26.COV2.S COVID-19 vaccine or a placebo. The chain links TRBV5-4 to TRBJ2-1; D call uncertain. Sequenced here: peripheral blood, sampled in a trial of Ad26.COV2.S vaccine versus placebo. The CDR3 bases are TGTGCCAGCAAAGGGTGGGGTCCCTCCTACAATGAGCAGTTCTTC. It encodes CASKGWGPSYNEQFF.